What follows are 7 T cell receptor beta chains derived from one specimen sequenced in a study of shared clonotypes between healthy human individuals. Generated by immunoSEQ multiplex PCR, the TCRdb table keeps only in-frame clones and is missing some. The repertoire holds over a million clones, approximately 80% seen once, with roughly 0.65% in the top ten. Material for sequencing was memory CD4+ T cells from PBMCs. Subset here: CD45RA-negative fraction. These receptors were collected from a man in his late teens or twenties in good health. Some clones in this sample may be carry-over from other donors' samples.

This chain joins TRBV5-1 and TRBJ2-5; D ambiguous. The CDR3 contains 11 residues. Between the trimmed V and J ends, which lost 7 bases and 5 bases, there was a span of 9 bases. The V gene's germline CDR1 is SGHRS and CDR2 YFSETQ. CDR3 region: CASRLGETQYF. For the CDR3, the DNA is TGCGCCAGCCGACTCGGGGAGACCCAGTACTTC.

CDR3: CASSWSGGTEYNEQFF. The CDR3 nucleotides are TGTGCCAGTAGCTGGTCGGGTGGGACCGAATACAATGAGCAGTTCTTC. This chain connects TRBV19 to TRBJ2-1, with D possibly called TRBD1 or TRBD2 (5 bases each). CDR3 length: 16 residues. The V gene's germline CDR1 is LNHDA and CDR2 SQIVND (reference sequence). Deletions cut 6 bases from V and 4 bases from J, with 19 bases between.

The V gene is TRBV2, the J gene TRBJ2-2; 9 bases are shared with TRBD2. The CDR3 consists of 15 residues. Germline-derived CDR1 and CDR2 are SNHLY and FYNNEI. Losses at the gene ends were 5 bases for V and 5 bases for J; bases not matched to a gene: 6. CDR3 region: CASSQWLAGTGELFF. CDR3 coding DNA: TGTGCCAGCAGTCAGTGGCTAGCGGGAACCGGGGAGCTGTTTTTT.

The sample holds many counts of this clone. The V gene is TRBV28, the J gene TRBJ2-7, with D perhaps matching TRBD2 (5 bases). The CDR3 extends over 14 amino acids. Trimming shortened V by 5 bases and J by 2 bases, and 13 bases separated the two germline ends. Germline V gives CDR1 MDHEN, CDR2 SYDVKM. CDR3 in DNA: TGTGCCAGCAGTCCCTTGTCCGGGGCCTACGAGCAGTACTTC. The encoded protein is CASSPLSGAYEQYF. The entire variable domain, with the rest obtained from reference TRBV28 and TRBJ2-7, is as follows: DVKVTQSSRYLVKRTGEKVFLECVQDMDHENMFWYRQDPGLGLRLIYFSYDVKMKEKGDIPEGYSVSREKKERFSLILESASTNQTSMYLCASSPLSGAYEQYFGPGTRLTVT.

V usage is TRBV10-2 and J usage is TRBJ2-5; 13 nucleotides agree with TRBD2. Unmatched junction bases numbered 2, after V lost 6 bases and J lost 1 base. The CDR3 spans 15 residues. CDR1 WSHSY and CDR2 SAAADI come from the germline V gene. CDR3 nucleotides: TGCGCCAGCAGACTAGCGGGGGGGCTCCAAGAGACCCAGTACTTC. It codes for CASRLAGGLQETQYF.

This clone was found a few times. The gene calls are TRBV2 and TRBJ1-5; D possibly corresponds to TRBD1 (5 bases). The CDR3 is 14 residues long. Germline lookup yields CDR1 SNHLY and CDR2 FYNNEI. Trimming took 7 bases from V and 5 from J, leaving 15 bases between them. The CDR3 sequence: CASTGGNIYQPQHF. The DNA of the CDR3 is TGTGCCAGCACCGGGGGTAATATCTATCAGCCCCAGCATTTT.

The chain uses TRBV7-2 and TRBJ1-2; D possibly corresponds to TRBD1 (5 bases). The CDR3 consists of 13 residues. Germline CDR1 is SGHTA and CDR2 is FQGNSA. V lost 1 base, J lost 12 bases, and 15 bases lay in between. The CDR3 region is CASSLGPGLGDTF. Written as DNA, the CDR3 is TGTGCCAGCAGCTTAGGGCCAGGGCTTGGTGACACCTTC.